This T cell receptor (beta chain) was observed in a study of CD8+CD57+ T cells in acquired aplastic anemia. The template used for profiling TCR beta VDJ and CDR3 was genomic DNA. TCRdb itself ran the reads through MiXCR, one entry per CDR3 protein. The data contain roughly 300,000 distinct CDR3 sequences, roughly three fifths of them singletons. Per the germline V gene, CDR1 is LNHDA and CDR2 is SQIVND (reference sequence). CDR3 length equals 14 residues. Trimming took 3 bases from V and 5 from J; bases not matched to a gene: 4. This chain links TRBV19 with TRBJ2-1, with TRBD2 matching 7 bases. The origin of this receptor is a human donor with severe aplastic anemia or a healthy control (not recorded which). Material: sorted CD4+, CD8+, or CD8+CD57+ T cells (not recorded which) from PBMCs. The CDR3 loop reads CASSMTSTDNEQFF. CDR3 coding DNA: TGTGCCAGTAGTATGACTAGCACCGACAATGAGCAGTTCTTC.